Following are 17 T cell receptor beta chains from one sample sequenced in a study of radiotherapy plus CTLA-4 blockade in lung cancer. Clones were sequenced by immunoSEQ multiplex PCR, and TCRdb holds only the in-frame ones, with some missing. This table holds about 76,000 clones, 84% found once. Source: peripheral blood, taken from a patient treated with radiotherapy plus ipilimumab. Receptors originate from a human donor with non-small cell lung cancer who had stable disease on radiotherapy plus ipilimumab.

The chain combines TRBV10-2 with TRBJ2-3; TRBD1 agrees at 9 bases. There are 14 residues in the CDR3. Per germline, CDR1 WSHSY and CDR2 SAAADI. J was trimmed by 1 base and V by 4 bases; bases with no gene match: 0. The CDR3 region is CASSGTGGTDTQYF. The DNA for the CDR3 is TGCGCCAGCAGTGGGACAGGGGGCACAGATACGCAGTATTTT.

The gene calls are TRBV5-1 and TRBJ1-6; no reliable D call. The germline V and J ends were trimmed by 1 base and 5 bases, with 13 bases remaining between them. This CDR3 has 16 amino acids. Germline CDR1 reads SGHRS; CDR2 reads YFSETQ. CDR3: CASSLYTFSNNSPLHF. CDR3 DNA: TGCGCCAGCAGCTTGTACACATTCAGCAATAATTCACCCCTCCACTTT. The variable domain in full, with the rest retrieved from reference TRBV5-1 and TRBJ1-6, is KAGVTQTPRYLIKTRGQQVTLSCSPISGHRSVSWYQQTPGQGLQFLFEYFSETQRNKGNFPGRFSGRQFSNSRSEMNVSTLELGDSALYLCASSLYTFSNNSPLHFGNGTRLTVT.

The chain links TRBV11-2 to TRBJ2-7, with TRBD2 as a possible D gene (7 bases). The CDR3 covers 15 residues. Germline loops: CDR1 SGHAT, CDR2 FQNNGV. V was pared by 0 bases and J by 2 bases, with 11 bases between. CDR3 sequence (DNA): TGTGCCAGCAGCTTAGAGGGGGGGGCCCCCTACGAGCAGTACTTC. Translating gives CASSLEGGAPYEQYF.

This rearrangement joins TRBV7-9 to TRBJ2-2; 11 nucleotides agree with TRBD1. Unmatched junction bases numbered 1, after V lost 2 bases and J lost 2 bases. CDR1 and CDR2 from the germline V gene are SEHNR and FQNEAQ (reference sequence). The CDR3 totals 16 residues. The DNA for the CDR3 is TGTGCCAGCAGCTTACGGACAGGGGGCAACACCGGGGAGCTGTTTTTT. Protein sequence: CASSLRTGGNTGELFF.

This rearrangement joins TRBV27 to TRBJ2-5; D not certain. The CDR3 consists of 12 residues. Looked up from germline, CDR1 is MNHEY and CDR2 is SMNVEV (reference sequence). Deletions cut 5 bases from V and 0 bases from J, with 4 bases between. CDR3 in amino acids: CASSPNQETQYF. CDR3 sequence (DNA): TGTGCCAGCAGTCCCAACCAAGAGACCCAGTACTTC.

This clone was seen just once. The CDR3 DNA reads as TGTGCCAGCAGCTTAGAAGGGAACACTGAAGCTTTCTTT. It specifies CASSLEGNTEAFF. The V and J genes are TRBV13 and TRBJ1-1; D is uncertain. This CDR3 region has 13 residues. Trimming removed 1 base from V and 1 base from J, with 4 bases in between. In germline, CDR1 is PRHDT, CDR2 FYEKMQ (reference sequence). Supplemented by reference TRBV13 and TRBJ1-1, the full variable domain reads AAGVIQSPRHLIKEKRETATLKCYPIPRHDTVYWYQQGPGQDPQFLISFYEKMQSDKGSIPDRFSAQQFSDYHSELNMSSLELGDSALYFCASSLEGNTEAFFGQGTRLTVV.

The V and J genes are TRBV9 and TRBJ2-3, with unresolved D. Germline V gene sequence: CDR1 SGDLS, CDR2 YYNGEE. The CDR3 length is 14 residues. Trimming took off 4 bases at V and 2 bases at J, with 11 bases between the two ends. In DNA form, the CDR3 reads TGTGCCAGCAGCCATGCGAGGCCCACAGATACGCAGTATTTT. It codes for CASSHARPTDTQYF.

This chain connects TRBV30 to TRBJ2-2; D is tentatively TRBD1 or TRBD2 (5 bases each). This CDR3 comprises 14 residues. Germline V gene lookup returns CDR1 GTSNPN and CDR2 SVGIG (reference sequence). V was trimmed by 2 bases and J by 5 bases, leaving 12 bases between them. CDR3: CAWSSGAQTGELFF. In nucleotides, the CDR3 is TGTGCCTGGAGTTCCGGGGCCCAAACCGGGGAGCTGTTTTTT.

This chain joins TRBV19 and TRBJ2-3, with D possibly TRBD2 on 5 matching bases. Looked up from germline, CDR1 is LNHDA and CDR2 is SQIVND (reference sequence). V was cut by 3 bases and J by 0 bases, with 7 bases left in between. CDR3 length: 14 amino acids. The CDR3 spells CASSIRLSTDTQYF. The CDR3 DNA follows: TGTGCCAGTAGTATCCGACTAAGCACAGATACGCAGTATTTT.

The rearrangement joins TRBV7-8 to TRBJ2-2; D is ambiguous. The CDR3 contains 17 residues. Germline CDR1 is SGHVS and CDR2 is FQNEAQ. V lost 3 bases to trimming and J lost 0 bases, with 14 bases between them. CDR3 nucleotide sequence: TGTGCCAGCAGCTTTCGCCCCGGGTCCACGAACACCGGGGAGCTGTTTTTT. Protein product: CASSFRPGSTNTGELFF.

The chain recombines TRBV19 with TRBJ1-6; the D gene is possibly TRBD1 (6 bases). V was pared by 7 bases and J by 7 bases, with 14 bases between. Germline V gives CDR1 LNHDA, CDR2 SQIVND (reference sequence). CDR3 length: 14 amino acids. The CDR3 DNA reads TGTGCCAGTACCCCGGACAGCTGGAATTCACCCCTCCACTTT. Its translation is CASTPDSWNSPLHF.

With regard to this clone: Other DNA sequences in this sample translate to the same CDR3. The rearrangement uses TRBV5-1 and TRBJ2-2; D may be TRBD1 (6 bases). The V and J ends lost 4 bases and 0 bases respectively, with 10 bases between them. Germline CDR1 SGHRS, CDR2 YFSETQ. The CDR3 spans 15 residues. CDR3 loop: CASSPGTTNTGELFF. In DNA form, the CDR3 reads TGCGCCAGCAGCCCCGGGACAACGAACACCGGGGAGCTGTTTTTT.

This clone was counted between two and nine times. The chain uses TRBV19 and TRBJ2-1; 8 bases fit TRBD1. The CDR3 runs 15 residues. Germline CDR1 is LNHDA and CDR2 is SQIVND (reference sequence). Trimming cost V 7 bases and J 4 bases; bases outside gene matches: 9. CDR3 sequence: CASTKGDRPYNEQFF. The CDR3 DNA sequence: TGTGCCAGTACCAAGGGGGACAGGCCGTACAATGAGCAGTTCTTC. Full variable domain (rest looked up from reference TRBV19 and TRBJ2-1): DGGITQSPKYLFRKEGQNVTLSCEQNLNHDAMYWYRQDPGQGLRLIYYSQIVNDFQKGDIAEGYSVSREKKESFPLTVTSAQKNPTAFYLCASTKGDRPYNEQFFGPGTRLTVL.

The genes are TRBV5-1 and TRBJ2-7; tentative D call: TRBD1 (6 bases). The V gene's germline CDR1 is SGHRS and CDR2 YFSETQ. V was clipped by 2 bases and J by 5 bases, with 14 bases between them. This CDR3 is built from 14 residues. The CDR3 coding sequence is TGCGCCAGCAGCTTAAGGGGGAGAGATAACGAGCAGTACTTC. It specifies CASSLRGRDNEQYF.

The rearrangement joins TRBV5-1 to TRBJ2-1, with unresolved D. Germline V gene lookup returns CDR1 SGHRS and CDR2 YFSETQ. The CDR3 sequence is 13 residues long. Trimming took 0 bases from V and 3 from J, leaving 4 bases between them. The CDR3: CASSLVGYNEQFF. The CDR3, as DNA: TGCGCCAGCAGCTTGGTGGGCTACAATGAGCAGTTCTTC. The full variable domain, completed using reference TRBV5-1 and TRBJ2-1, is KAGVTQTPRYLIKTRGQQVTLSCSPISGHRSVSWYQQTPGQGLQFLFEYFSETQRNKGNFPGRFSGRQFSNSRSEMNVSTLELGDSALYLCASSLVGYNEQFFGPGTRLTVL.

This sequence joins TRBV21-1 and TRBJ1-5. TRBV21-1 is a pseudogene segment. The CDR3 covers 14 residues. For the CDR3, the DNA is TGTGCCAGCAGCAAAGTCAGGGAGAGTCAGCCCCAGCATTTT. Its translation: CASSKVRESQPQHF.

CDR3 DNA: TGTGCCAGCCACCGGGCTGGTCAGCCCCAGCATTTT. It encodes CASHRAGQPQHF. V usage is TRBV28 and J usage is TRBJ1-5, with D hard to call. The V gene lost 8 bases and the J gene lost 6 bases, with 11 bases spanning the gap. CDR1 MDHEN and CDR2 SYDVKM come from the germline V gene. The length of the CDR3 is 12 residues.